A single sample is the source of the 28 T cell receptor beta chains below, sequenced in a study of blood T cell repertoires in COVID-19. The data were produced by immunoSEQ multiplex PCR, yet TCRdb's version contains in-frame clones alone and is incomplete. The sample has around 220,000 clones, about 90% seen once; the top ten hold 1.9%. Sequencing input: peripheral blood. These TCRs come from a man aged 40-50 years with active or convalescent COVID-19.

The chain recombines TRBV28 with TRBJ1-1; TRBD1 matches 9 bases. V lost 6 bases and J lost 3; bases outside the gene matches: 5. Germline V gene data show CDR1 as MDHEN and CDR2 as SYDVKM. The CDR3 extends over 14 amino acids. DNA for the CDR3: TGTGCCAGCAGCGAACGACAGGGGGACACTGAAGCTTTCTTT. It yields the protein CASSERQGDTEAFF.

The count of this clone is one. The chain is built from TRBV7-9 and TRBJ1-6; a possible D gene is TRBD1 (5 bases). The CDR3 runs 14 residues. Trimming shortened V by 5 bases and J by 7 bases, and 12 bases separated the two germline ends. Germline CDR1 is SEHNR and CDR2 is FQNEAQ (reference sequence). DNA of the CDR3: TGTGCCAGCAGCCGCGACAGAACGAATTCACCCCTCCACTTT. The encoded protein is CASSRDRTNSPLHF.

The CDR3 spells CASSVGGRRTDTQYF. The CDR3 DNA reads TGTGCCAGCAGCGTAGGAGGTAGACGCACAGATACGCAGTATTTT. The V gene is TRBV9, the J gene TRBJ2-3, with D uncertain. V was cut by 0 bases and J by 1 base, with 9 bases left in between. The CDR3 totals 15 residues. Germline V lookup: CDR1 SGDLS, CDR2 YYNGEE.

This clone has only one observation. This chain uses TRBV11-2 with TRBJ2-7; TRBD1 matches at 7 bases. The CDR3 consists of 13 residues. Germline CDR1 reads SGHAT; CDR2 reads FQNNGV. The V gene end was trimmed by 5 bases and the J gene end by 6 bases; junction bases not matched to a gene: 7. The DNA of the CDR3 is TGTGCCAGCAGCCCCGACAGGGCCACCGAGCAGTACTTC. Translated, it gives CASSPDRATEQYF.

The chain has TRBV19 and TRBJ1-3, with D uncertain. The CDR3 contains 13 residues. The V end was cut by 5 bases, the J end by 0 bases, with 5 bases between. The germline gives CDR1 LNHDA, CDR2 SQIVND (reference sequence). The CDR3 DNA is TGTGCCAGTAGTCCCCTCTCTGGAAACACCATATATTTT. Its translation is CASSPLSGNTIYF. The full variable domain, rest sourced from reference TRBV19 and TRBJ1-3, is DGGITQSPKYLFRKEGQNVTLSCEQNLNHDAMYWYRQDPGQGLRLIYYSQIVNDFQKGDIAEGYSVSREKKESFPLTVTSAQKNPTAFYLCASSPLSGNTIYFGEGSWLTVV.

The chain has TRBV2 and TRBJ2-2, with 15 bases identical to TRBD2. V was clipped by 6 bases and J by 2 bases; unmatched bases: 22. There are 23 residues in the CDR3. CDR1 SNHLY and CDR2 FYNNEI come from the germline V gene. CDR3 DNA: TGTGCCAGCAGGGGCTCCGGGATATCAACAGGACTAGCGGGAGGGCCTAACACCGGGGAGCTGTTTTTT. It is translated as CASRGSGISTGLAGGPNTGELFF.

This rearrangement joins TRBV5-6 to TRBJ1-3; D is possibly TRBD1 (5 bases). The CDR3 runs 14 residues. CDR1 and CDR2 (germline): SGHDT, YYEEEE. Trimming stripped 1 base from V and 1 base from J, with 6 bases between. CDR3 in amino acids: CASSLRGSGNTIYF. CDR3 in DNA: TGTGCCAGCAGCTTGAGGGGTTCTGGAAACACCATATATTTT.

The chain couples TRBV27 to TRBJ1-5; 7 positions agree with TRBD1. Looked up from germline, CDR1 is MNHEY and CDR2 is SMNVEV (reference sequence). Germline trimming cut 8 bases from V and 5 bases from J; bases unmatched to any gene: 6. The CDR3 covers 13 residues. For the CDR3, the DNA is TGTGCCAGCTCCCGGGACAGTTATCAGCCCCAGCATTTT. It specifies CASSRDSYQPQHF.

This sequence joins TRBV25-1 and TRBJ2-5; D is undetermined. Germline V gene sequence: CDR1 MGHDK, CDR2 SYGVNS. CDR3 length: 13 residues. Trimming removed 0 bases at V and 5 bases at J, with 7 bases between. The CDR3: CASSEYIRETQYF. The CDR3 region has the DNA TGTGCCAGCAGTGAATATATTCGGGAGACCCAGTACTTC.

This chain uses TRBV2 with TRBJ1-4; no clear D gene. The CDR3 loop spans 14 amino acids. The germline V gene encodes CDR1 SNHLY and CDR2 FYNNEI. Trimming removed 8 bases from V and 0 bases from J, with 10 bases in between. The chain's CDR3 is CASDRRATNEKLFF. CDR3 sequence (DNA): TGTGCCAGCGATCGTCGAGCAACTAATGAAAAACTGTTTTTT.

CDR3 DNA sequence: TGTGCCAGTAGTATGGGAGTGGGGGACACCCATCAGCCCCAGCATTTT. This sequence encodes CASSMGVGDTHQPQHF. The chain has TRBV19 and TRBJ1-5; maybe TRBD1 (6 bases). Trimming removed 3 bases from V and 5 bases from J, with 17 bases in between. Germline loops: CDR1 LNHDA, CDR2 SQIVND (reference sequence). CDR3 size: 16 residues. The full variable domain, rest sourced from reference TRBV19 and TRBJ1-5, is DGGITQSPKYLFRKEGQNVTLSCEQNLNHDAMYWYRQDPGQGLRLIYYSQIVNDFQKGDIAEGYSVSREKKESFPLTVTSAQKNPTAFYLCASSMGVGDTHQPQHFGDGTRLSIL.

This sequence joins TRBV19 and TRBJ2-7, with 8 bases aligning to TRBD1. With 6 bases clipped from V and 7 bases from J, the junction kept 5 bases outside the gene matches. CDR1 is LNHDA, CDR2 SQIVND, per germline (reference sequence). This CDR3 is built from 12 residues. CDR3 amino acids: CASRDRGGEQYF. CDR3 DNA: TGTGCCAGTAGAGACAGGGGTGGAGAGCAGTACTTC.

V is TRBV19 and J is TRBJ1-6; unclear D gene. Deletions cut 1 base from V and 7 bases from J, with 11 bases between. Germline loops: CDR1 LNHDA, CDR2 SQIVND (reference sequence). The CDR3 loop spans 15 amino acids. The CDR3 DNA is TGTGCCAGTAGTATAGCTGCAGGAGGCAATTCACCCCTCCACTTT. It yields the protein CASSIAAGGNSPLHF.

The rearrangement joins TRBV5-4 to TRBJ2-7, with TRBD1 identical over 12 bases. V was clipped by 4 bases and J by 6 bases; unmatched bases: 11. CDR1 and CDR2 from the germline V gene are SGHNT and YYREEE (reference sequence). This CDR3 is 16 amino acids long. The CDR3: CASSPGTGGPTLEQYF. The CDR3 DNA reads TGTGCCAGCAGCCCTGGGACAGGGGGCCCGACGCTCGAGCAGTACTTC. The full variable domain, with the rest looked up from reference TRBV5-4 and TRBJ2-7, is ETGVTQSPTHLIKTRGQQVTLRCSSQSGHNTVSWYQQALGQGPQFIFQYYREEENGRGNFPPRFSGLQFPNYSSELNVNALELDDSALYLCASSPGTGGPTLEQYFGPGTRLTVT.

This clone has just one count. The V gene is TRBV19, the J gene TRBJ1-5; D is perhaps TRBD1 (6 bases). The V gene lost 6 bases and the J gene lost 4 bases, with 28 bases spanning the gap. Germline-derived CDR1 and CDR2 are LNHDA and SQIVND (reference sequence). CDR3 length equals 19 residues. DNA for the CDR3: TGTGCCAGTAGCCCCAGGGGTAAAACGACAGGATTCACGAATCAGCCCCAGCATTTT. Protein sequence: CASSPRGKTTGFTNQPQHF.

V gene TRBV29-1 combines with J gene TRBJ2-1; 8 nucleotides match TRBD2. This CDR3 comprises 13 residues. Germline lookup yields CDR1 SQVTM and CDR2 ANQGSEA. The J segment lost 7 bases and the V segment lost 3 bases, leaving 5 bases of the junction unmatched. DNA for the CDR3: TGCAGCGTTGACCCGGGGGGGCTGAATGAGCAGTTCTTC. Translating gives CSVDPGGLNEQFF.

CDR3 loop: CASSNEGTGNTIYF. Written as DNA, the CDR3 is TGTGCCAGCAGTAACGAGGGCACTGGAAACACCATATATTTT. V and J are TRBV6-4 and TRBJ1-3, with no clear D. The germline V gene encodes CDR1 MRHNA and CDR2 SNTAGT. V was clipped by 5 bases and J by 2 bases, with 10 bases between them. The CDR3 runs to 14 residues.

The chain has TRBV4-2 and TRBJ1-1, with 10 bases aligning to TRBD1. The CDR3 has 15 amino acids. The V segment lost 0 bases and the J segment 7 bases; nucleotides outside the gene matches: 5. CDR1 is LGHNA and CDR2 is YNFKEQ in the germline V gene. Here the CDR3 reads CASSQEWTGGNEAFF. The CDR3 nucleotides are TGTGCCAGCAGCCAAGAATGGACAGGGGGTAATGAAGCTTTCTTT.

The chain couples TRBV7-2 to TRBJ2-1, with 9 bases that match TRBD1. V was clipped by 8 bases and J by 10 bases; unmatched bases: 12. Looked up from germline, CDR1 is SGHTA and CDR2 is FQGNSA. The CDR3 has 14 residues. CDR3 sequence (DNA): TGTGCCAGCCTTGCGGGACAGGGCGACCGCGAGCAGTTCTTC. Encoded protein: CASLAGQGDREQFF.

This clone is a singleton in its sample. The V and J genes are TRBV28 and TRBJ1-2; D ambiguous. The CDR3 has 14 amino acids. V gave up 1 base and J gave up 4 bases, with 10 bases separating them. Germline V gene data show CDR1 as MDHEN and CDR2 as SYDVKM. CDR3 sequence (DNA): TGTGCCAGCAGTTTATCTACCGGCGGCTATGGCTACACCTTC. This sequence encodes CASSLSTGGYGYTF.

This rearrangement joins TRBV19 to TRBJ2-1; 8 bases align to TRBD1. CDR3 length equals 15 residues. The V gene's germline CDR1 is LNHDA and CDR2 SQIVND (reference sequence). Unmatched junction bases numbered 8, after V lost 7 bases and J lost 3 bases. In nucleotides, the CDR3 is TGTGCCAGTACCCGGACAGGGTCGTTCTACAATGAGCAGTTCTTC. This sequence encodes CASTRTGSFYNEQFF. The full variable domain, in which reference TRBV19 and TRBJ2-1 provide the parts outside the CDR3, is DGGITQSPKYLFRKEGQNVTLSCEQNLNHDAMYWYRQDPGQGLRLIYYSQIVNDFQKGDIAEGYSVSREKKESFPLTVTSAQKNPTAFYLCASTRTGSFYNEQFFGPGTRLTVL.

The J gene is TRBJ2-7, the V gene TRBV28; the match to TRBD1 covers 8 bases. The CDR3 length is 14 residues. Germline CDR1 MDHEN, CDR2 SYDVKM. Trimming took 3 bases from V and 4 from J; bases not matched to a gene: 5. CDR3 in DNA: TGTGCCAGCAGTTTTGCCCAGGGGGCTTACGAGCAGTACTTC. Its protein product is CASSFAQGAYEQYF.

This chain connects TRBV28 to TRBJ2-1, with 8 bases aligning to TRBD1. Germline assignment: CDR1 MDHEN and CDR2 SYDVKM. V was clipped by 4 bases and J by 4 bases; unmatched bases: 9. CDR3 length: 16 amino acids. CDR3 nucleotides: TGTGCCAGCAGTTATAGGGGGACAGGAAGGTACAATGAGCAGTTCTTC. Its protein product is CASSYRGTGRYNEQFF.

CDR3 DNA: TGTGCCAGCAGCCCCGGGACTAGCGTCCACGAGCAGTACTTC. It codes for CASSPGTSVHEQYF. V gene TRBV27 combines with J gene TRBJ2-7; TRBD2 matches at 10 bases. V shed 6 bases, J shed 5 bases, and the junction held 7 bases outside the gene matches. Looked up from germline, CDR1 is MNHEY and CDR2 is SMNVEV (reference sequence). CDR3 length: 14 residues.

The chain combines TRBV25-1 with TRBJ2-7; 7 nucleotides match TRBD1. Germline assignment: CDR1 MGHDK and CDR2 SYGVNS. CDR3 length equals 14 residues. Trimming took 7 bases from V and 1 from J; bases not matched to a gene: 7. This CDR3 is CASTSQGKSYEQYF. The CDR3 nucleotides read TGTGCCAGCACCTCACAGGGGAAATCCTACGAGCAGTACTTC.

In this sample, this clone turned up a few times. CDR3 amino acids: CASSPDYGYTF. CDR3 coding DNA: TGTGCCAGCAGCCCGGACTATGGCTACACCTTC. The chain employs TRBV5-5 and TRBJ1-2; D uncertain. The V gene's germline CDR1 is SGHKS and CDR2 YYEKEE (reference sequence). The CDR3 runs 11 residues. Trimming took 4 bases from V and 3 from J, leaving 4 bases between them. Using reference TRBV5-5 and TRBJ1-2 for the parts outside the CDR3, the full variable domain is DAGVTQSPTHLIKTRGQQVTLRCSPISGHKSVSWYQQVLGQGPQFIFQYYEKEERGRGNFPDRFSARQFPNYSSELNVNALLLGDSALYLCASSPDYGYTFGSGTRLTVV.

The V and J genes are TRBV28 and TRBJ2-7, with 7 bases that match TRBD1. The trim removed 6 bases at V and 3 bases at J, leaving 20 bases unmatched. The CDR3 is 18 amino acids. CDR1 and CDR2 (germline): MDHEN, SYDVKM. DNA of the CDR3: TGTGCCAGCAGCGACCCGGGACAGCAGCACCTCTCCCTCTACGAGCAGTACTTC. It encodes CASSDPGQQHLSLYEQYF.

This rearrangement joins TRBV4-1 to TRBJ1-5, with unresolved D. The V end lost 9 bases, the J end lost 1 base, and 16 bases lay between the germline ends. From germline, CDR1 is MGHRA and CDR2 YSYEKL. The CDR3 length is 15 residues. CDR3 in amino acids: CASRRYGESNQPQHF. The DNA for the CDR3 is TGCGCCAGTAGGAGGTACGGGGAGAGCAATCAGCCCCAGCATTTT.